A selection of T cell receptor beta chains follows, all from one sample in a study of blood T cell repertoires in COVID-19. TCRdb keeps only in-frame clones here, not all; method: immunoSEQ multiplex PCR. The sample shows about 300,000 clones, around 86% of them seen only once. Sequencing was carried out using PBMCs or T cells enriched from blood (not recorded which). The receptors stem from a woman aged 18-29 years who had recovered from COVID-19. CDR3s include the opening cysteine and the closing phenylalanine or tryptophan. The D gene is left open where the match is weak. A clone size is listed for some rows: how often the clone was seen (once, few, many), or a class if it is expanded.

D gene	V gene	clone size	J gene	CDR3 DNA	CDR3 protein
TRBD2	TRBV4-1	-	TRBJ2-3	TGCGCCAGCAGCCAGCCCCCCTTGTCCCGGGCGGGAGGGCCGTTTAGCACAGATACGCAGTATTTT	CASSQPPLSRAGGPFSTDTQYF
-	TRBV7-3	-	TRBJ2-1	TGTGCCAGCAGCTTAATGCCCGGGTACAATGAGCAGTTCTTC	CASSLMPGYNEQFF
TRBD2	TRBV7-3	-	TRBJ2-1	TGTGCCAGCAGCTCCTCGGGACTAGCCCCCAATGAGCAGTTCTTC	CASSSSGLAPNEQFF
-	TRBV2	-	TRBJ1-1	TGTGCCAGCAGTGAAGACGGTAGAAACACTGAAGCTTTCTTT	CASSEDGRNTEAFF
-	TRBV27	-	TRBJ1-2	TGTGCCAGCAGGGTAGGAGCTAACTATGGCTACACCTTC	CASRVGANYGYTF
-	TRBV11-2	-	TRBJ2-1	TGTGCCAGCAGCTCCCCCTCAGCGGCAACCTACAATGAGCAGTTCTTC	CASSSPSAATYNEQFF
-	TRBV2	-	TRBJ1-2	TGTGCCAGCAGGAACAGGGAAGCTAACTATGGCTACACCTTC	CASRNREANYGYTF
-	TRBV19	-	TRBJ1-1	TGTGCCAGTAGTGTCGTCTTTCACACTGAAGCTTTCTTT	CASSVVFHTEAFF
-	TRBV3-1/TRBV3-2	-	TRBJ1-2	TGTGCCAGCAGCCGTTCAGGGGAATTATATGGCTACACCTTC	CASSRSGELYGYTF
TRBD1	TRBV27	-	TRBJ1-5	TGTGCCAGCAGTTTAGCCAGGGGGATTAATCAGCCCCAGCATTTT	CASSLARGINQPQHF
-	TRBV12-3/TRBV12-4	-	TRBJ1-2	TGTGCCAGCAGTCTAAATGGGGCATACACCTTC	CASSLNGAYTF
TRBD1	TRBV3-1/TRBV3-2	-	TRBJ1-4	TGTGCCAGCAGCCAAGCAAGGACAGGGGGGTTTAATGAAAAACTGTTTTTT	CASSQARTGGFNEKLFF
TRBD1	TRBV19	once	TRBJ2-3	TGTGCCAGTAGTATAGATCAAGGACAGGGCACAGATACGCAGTATTTT	CASSIDQGQGTDTQYF
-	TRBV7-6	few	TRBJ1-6	TGTGCCAGCAGCTTAGTCTCAAAACCCCCCCCGTTTGGTACAGGTAATTCACCCCTCCACTTT	CASSLVSKPPPFGTGNSPLHF
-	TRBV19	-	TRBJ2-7	TGTGCCAGTAGTATACAGGCGAAAGAGTACGAGCAGTACTTC	CASSIQAKEYEQYF
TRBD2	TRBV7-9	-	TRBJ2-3	TGTGCCAGCGACAGTCCGGGACTAGCGGGGGGAGGGACAGATACGCAGTATTTT	CASDSPGLAGGGTDTQYF
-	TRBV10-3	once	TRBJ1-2	TGTGCCATCAGTGACCCGAGGAACAACTATGGCTACACCTTC	CAISDPRNNYGYTF
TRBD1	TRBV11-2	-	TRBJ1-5	TGTGCCAGCAGCTCCCGGACAGGGCCTAATCAGCCCCAGCATTTT	CASSSRTGPNQPQHF
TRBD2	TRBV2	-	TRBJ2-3	TGTGCCAGCAGTCCCTGGGGGGGACTAGCGGGGCACCCGCAGTATTTT	CASSPWGGLAGHPQYF
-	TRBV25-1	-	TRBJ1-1	TGTGCCAGCACCCCGACAGCGAACACTGAAGCTTTCTTT	CASTPTANTEAFF
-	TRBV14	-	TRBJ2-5	TGTGCCAGCAGCCAAGATTTGGTGCGACAGCCCCAAGAGACCCAGTACTTC	CASSQDLVRQPQETQYF